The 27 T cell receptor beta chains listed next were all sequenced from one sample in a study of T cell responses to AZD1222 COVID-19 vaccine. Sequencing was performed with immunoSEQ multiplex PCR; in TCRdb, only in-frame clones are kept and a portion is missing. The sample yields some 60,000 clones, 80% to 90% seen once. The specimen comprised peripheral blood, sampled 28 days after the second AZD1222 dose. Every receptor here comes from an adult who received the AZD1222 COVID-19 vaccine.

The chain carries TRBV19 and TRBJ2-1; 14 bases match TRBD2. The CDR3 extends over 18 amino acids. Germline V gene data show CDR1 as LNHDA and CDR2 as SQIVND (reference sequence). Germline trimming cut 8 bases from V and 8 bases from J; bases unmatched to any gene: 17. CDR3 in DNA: TGTGCCAGTGGAATGATCGGGACTAGCGGGAGTAAGGAGGATGAGCAGTTCTTC. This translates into CASGMIGTSGSKEDEQFF.

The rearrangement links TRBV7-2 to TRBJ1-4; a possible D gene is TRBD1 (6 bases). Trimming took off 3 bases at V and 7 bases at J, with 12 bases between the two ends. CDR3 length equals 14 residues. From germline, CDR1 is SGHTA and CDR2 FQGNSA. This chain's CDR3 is CASSFQGSGEKLFF. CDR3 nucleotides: TGTGCCAGCAGCTTCCAGGGGTCGGGTGAAAAACTGTTTTTT.

CDR3 in DNA: TGTGCCAGCAGCTTGCGACAGGGGGCTACTGAAGCTTTCTTT. Translated: CASSLRQGATEAFF. The chain has TRBV5-5 and TRBJ1-1, with 10 bases identical to TRBD1. Germline V lookup: CDR1 SGHKS, CDR2 YYEKEE (reference sequence). After removal of 1 base from V and 5 bases from J, the junction contained 2 bases not matched to a gene. The CDR3 extends over 14 amino acids.

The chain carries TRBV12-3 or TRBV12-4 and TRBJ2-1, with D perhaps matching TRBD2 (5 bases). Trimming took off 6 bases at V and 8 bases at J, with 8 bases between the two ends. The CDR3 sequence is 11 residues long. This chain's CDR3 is CASRAVDEQFF. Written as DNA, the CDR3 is TGTGCCAGCAGAGCGGTGGATGAGCAGTTCTTC.

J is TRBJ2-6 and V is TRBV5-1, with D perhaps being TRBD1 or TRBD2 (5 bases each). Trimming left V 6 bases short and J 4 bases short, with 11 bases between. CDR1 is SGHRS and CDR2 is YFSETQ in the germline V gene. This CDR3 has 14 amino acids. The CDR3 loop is CASMRGPGANVLTF. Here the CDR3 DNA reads TGCGCCAGCATGAGGGGACCCGGGGCCAACGTCCTGACTTTC.

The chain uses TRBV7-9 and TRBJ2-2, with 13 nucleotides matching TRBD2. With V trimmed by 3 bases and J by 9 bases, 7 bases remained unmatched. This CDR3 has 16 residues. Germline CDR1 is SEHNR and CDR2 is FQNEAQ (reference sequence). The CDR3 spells CASSFTSGGAAWELFF. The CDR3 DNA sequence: TGTGCCAGCAGCTTTACTAGCGGGGGGGCCGCCTGGGAGCTGTTTTTT.

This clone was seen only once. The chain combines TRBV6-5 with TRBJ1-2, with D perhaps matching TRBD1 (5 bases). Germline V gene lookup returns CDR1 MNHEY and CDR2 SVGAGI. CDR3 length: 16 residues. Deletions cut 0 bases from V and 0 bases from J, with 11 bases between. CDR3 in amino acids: CASSYSTGLANYGYTF. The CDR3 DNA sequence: TGTGCCAGCAGTTACTCGACGGGGCTCGCTAACTATGGCTACACCTTC.

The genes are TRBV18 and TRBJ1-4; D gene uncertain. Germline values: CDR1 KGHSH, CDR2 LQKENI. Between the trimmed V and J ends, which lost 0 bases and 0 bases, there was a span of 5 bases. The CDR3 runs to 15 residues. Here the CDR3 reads CASSPPGTTNEKLFF. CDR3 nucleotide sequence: TGTGCCAGCTCACCACCAGGGACAACTAATGAAAAACTGTTTTTT.

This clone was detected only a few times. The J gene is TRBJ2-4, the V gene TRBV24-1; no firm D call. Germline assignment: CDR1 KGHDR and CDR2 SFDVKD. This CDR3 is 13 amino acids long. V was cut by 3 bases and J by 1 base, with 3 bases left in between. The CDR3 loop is CATSDGAKNIQYF. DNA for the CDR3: TGTGCCACCAGTGATGGGGCCAAAAACATTCAGTACTTC.

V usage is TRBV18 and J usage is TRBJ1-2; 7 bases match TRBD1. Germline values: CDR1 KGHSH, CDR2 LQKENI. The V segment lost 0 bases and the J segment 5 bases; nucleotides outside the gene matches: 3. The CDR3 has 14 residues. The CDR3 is CASSPPAGGYGYTF. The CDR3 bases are TGTGCCAGCTCACCACCGGCAGGGGGGTATGGCTACACCTTC. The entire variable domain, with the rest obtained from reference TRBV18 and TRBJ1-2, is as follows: NAGVMQNPRHLVRRRGQEARLRCSPMKGHSHVYWYRQLPEEGLKFMVYLQKENIIDESGMPKERFSAEFPKEGPSILRIQQVVRGDSAAYFCASSPPAGGYGYTFGSGTRLTVV.

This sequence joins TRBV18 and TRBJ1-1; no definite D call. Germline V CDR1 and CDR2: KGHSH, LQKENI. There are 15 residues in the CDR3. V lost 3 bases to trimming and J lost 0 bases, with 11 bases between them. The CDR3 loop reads CASSPTQNMNTEAFF. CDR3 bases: TGTGCCAGCTCACCCACACAGAACATGAACACTGAAGCTTTCTTT. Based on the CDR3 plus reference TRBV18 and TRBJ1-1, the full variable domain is NAGVMQNPRHLVRRRGQEARLRCSPMKGHSHVYWYRQLPEEGLKFMVYLQKENIIDESGMPKERFSAEFPKEGPSILRIQQVVRGDSAAYFCASSPTQNMNTEAFFGQGTRLTVV.

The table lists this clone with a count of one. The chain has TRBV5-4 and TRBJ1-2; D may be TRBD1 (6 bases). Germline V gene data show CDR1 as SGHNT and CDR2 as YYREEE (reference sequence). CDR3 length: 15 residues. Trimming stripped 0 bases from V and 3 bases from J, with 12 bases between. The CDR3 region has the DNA TGTGCCAGCAGCTTGGTCGGGGGGCAGTACTATGGCTACACCTTC. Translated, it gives CASSLVGGQYYGYTF. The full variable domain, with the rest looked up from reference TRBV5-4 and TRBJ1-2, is ETGVTQSPTHLIKTRGQQVTLRCSSQSGHNTVSWYQQALGQGPQFIFQYYREEENGRGNFPPRFSGLQFPNYSSELNVNALELDDSALYLCASSLVGGQYYGYTFGSGTRLTVV.

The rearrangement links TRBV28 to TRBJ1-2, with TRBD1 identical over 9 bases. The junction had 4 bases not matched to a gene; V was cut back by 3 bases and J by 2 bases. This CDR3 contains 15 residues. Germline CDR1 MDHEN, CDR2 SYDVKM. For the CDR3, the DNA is TGTGCCAGCAGTTTTTCGGACAGGGGAAACTATGGCTACACCTTC. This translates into CASSFSDRGNYGYTF.

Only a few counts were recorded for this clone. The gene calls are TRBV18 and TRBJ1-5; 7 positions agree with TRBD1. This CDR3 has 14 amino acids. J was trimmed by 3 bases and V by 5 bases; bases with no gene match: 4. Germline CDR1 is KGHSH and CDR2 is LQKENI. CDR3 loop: CASSDRDYNQPQHF. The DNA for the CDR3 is TGTGCCAGCTCAGACAGGGATTACAATCAGCCCCAGCATTTT.

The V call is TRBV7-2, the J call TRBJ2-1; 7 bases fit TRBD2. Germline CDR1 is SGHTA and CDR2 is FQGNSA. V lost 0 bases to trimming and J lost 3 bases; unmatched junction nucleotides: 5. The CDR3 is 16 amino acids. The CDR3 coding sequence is TGTGCCAGCAGCTTAGCCTCCGGACTAGACTACAATGAGCAGTTCTTC. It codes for CASSLASGLDYNEQFF.

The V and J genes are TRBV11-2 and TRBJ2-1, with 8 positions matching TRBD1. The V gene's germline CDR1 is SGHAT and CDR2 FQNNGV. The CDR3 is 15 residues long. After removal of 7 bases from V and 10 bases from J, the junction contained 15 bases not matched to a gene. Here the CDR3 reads CASTARDRWKGEQFF. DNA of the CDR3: TGTGCCAGCACGGCACGGGACAGGTGGAAAGGGGAGCAGTTCTTC.

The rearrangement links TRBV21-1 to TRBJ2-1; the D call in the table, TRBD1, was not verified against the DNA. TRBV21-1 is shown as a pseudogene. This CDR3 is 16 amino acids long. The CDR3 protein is CASSLKRDRGYNEQFF. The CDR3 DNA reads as TGTGCCAGCAGCTTAAAGCGGGACAGGGGTTACAATGAGCAGTTCTTC.

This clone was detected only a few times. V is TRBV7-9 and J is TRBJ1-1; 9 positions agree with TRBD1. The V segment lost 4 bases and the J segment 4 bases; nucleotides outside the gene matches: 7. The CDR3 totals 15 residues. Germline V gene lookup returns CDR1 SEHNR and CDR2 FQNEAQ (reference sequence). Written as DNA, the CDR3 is TGTGCCAGCAGCTCCCACAGGGGGCGGGGCACTGAAGCTTTCTTT. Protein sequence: CASSSHRGRGTEAFF.

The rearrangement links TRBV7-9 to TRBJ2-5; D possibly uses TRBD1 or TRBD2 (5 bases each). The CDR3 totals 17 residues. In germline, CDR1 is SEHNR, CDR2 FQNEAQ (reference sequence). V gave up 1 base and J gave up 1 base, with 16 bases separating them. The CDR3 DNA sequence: TGTGCCAGCAGCTTAGGGGTGGGACGCCCTGGCCAAGAGACCCAGTACTTC. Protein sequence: CASSLGVGRPGQETQYF.

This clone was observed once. The CDR3 is CAISSGGVGNQPQHF. The CDR3 DNA follows: TGTGCCATCAGCTCAGGGGGCGTAGGGAATCAGCCCCAGCATTTT. The chain couples TRBV10-3 to TRBJ1-5, with 8 positions matching TRBD1. The CDR3 runs 15 residues. Germline CDR1 and CDR2: ENHRY and SYGVKD. V lost 6 bases and J lost 4; bases outside the gene matches: 8.

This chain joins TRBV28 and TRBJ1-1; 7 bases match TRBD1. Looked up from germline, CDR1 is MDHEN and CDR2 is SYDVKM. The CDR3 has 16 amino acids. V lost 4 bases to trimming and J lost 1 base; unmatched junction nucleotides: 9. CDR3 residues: CASSSAGTERNTEAFF. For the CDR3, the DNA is TGTGCCAGCAGTTCCGCCGGGACAGAAAGGAACACTGAAGCTTTCTTT.

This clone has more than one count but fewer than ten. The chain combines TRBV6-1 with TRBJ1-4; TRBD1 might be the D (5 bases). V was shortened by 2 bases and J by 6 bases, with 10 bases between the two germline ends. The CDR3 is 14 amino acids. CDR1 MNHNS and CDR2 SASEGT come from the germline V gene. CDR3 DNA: TGTGCCAGCAGTGAACGGGGGTCCTATGAAAAACTGTTTTTT. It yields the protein CASSERGSYEKLFF.

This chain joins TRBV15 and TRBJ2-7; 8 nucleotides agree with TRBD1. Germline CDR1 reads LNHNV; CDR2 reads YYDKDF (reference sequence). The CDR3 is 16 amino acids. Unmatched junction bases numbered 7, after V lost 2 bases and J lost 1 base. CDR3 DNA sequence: TGTGCCACCAGCAGACAAAGGGACAGGCGGTCCTACGAGCAGTACTTC. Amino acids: CATSRQRDRRSYEQYF.

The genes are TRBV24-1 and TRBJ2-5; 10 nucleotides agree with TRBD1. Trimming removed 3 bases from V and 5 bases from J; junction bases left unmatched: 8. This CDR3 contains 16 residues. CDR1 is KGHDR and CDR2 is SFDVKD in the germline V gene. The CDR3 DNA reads TGTGCCACCAGTGATCCCCAAGGGACAGGGGATGAGACCCAGTACTTC. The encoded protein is CATSDPQGTGDETQYF.

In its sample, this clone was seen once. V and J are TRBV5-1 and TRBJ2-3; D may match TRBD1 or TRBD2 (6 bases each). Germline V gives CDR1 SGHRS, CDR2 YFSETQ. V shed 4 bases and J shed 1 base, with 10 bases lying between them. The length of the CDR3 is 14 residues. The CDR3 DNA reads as TGCGCCAGCAGCCCGGGGGCAGGCACAGATACGCAGTATTTT. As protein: CASSPGAGTDTQYF.

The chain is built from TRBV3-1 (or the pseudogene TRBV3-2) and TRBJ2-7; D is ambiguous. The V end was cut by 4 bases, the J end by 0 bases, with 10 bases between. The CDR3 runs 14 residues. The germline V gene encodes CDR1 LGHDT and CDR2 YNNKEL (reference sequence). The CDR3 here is CASSPGTSSYEQYF. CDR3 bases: TGTGCCAGCAGCCCCGGAACAAGCTCCTACGAGCAGTACTTC.

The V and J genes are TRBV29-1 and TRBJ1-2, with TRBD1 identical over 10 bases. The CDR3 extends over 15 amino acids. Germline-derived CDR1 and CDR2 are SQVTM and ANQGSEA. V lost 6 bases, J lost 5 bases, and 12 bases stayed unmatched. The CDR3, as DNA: TGCAGCGTCCAACCTAGGACAGGGGGTGGGTATGGCTACACCTTC. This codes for CSVQPRTGGGYGYTF.